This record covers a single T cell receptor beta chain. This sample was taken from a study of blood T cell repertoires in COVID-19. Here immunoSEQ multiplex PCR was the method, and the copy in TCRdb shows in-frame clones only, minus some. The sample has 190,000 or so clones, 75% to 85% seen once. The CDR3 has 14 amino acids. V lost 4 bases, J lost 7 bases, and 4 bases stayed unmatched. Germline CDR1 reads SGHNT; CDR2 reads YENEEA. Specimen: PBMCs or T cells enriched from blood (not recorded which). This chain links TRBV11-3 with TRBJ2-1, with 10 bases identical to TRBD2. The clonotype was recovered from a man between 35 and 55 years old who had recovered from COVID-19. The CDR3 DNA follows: TGTGCCAGCAGCTCTAGCGGGAGAAGGAATGAGCAGTTCTTC. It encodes CASSSSGRRNEQFF.